Detailed here is one T cell receptor (beta chain). These data originate in a study of T cell changes during pregnancy in multiple sclerosis. Clones were sequenced by immunoSEQ multiplex PCR, and TCRdb holds only the in-frame ones, with some missing. The sample carries just over 20,000 clones, about 87% recorded once. J gave up 2 bases and V 4 bases, and 5 bases lay outside the gene matches. This CDR3 is built from 15 residues. Germline-derived CDR1 and CDR2 are LGHNA and YNFKEQ. This specimen consisted of CD8+ T cells from peripheral blood mononuclear cells, obtained in the second trimester of pregnancy. The sequence derives from a female donor in good health, enrolled as a control in a pregnancy study. V is TRBV4-2 and J is TRBJ1-2; 9 bases map to TRBD1. The CDR3 DNA is TGTGCCAGCAGCCCCCGACAGGGGGAAAACTATGGCTACACCTTC. Its translation is CASSPRQGENYGYTF.